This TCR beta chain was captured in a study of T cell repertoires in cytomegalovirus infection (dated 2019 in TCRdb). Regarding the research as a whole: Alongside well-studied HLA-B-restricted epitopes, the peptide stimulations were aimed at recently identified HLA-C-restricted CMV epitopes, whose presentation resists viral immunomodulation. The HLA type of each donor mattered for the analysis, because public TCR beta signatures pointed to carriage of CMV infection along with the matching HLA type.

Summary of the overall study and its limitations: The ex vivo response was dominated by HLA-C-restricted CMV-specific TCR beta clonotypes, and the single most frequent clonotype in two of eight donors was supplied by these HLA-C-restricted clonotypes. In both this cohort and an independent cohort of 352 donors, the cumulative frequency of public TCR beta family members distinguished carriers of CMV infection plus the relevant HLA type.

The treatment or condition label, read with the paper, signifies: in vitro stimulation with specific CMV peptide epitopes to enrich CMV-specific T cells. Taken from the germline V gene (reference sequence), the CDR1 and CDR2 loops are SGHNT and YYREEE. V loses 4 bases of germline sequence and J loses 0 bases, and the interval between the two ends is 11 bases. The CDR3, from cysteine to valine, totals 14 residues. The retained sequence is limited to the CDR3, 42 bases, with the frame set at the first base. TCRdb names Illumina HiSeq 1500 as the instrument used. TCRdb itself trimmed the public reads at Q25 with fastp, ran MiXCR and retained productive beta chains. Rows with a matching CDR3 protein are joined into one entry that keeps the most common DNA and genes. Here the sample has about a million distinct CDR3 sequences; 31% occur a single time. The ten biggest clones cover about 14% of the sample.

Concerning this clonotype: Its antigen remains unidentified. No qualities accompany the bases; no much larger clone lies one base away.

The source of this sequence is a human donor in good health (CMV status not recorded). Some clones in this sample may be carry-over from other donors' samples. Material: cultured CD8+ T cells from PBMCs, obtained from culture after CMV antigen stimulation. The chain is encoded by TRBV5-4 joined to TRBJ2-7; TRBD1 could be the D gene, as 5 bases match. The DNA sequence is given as TGTGCCAGCAGCGTAAAGGACAACTCCTACGAGCAGTACGTC. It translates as CASSVKDNSYEQYV.